The 9 T cell receptor beta chains reported below all come from one sample, sequenced in a study of vaccination effects on CD4 cells after COVID-19. These receptors' targets are unknown. Viral peptide pools were used in the ViraFEST assay to expand antigen-specific CD4+ T cells, and sequencing came afterward. Having been cultured for approximately ten days, the cells underwent CD4+ T cell isolation. This person caught SARS-CoV-2 sometime from March to December 2020, and PCR testing confirmed the infection. Sequencing was performed with immunoSEQ multiplex PCR; in TCRdb, only in-frame clones are kept and a portion is missing. The repertoire includes 35,000 to 55,000 clones, around 74% of them detected once, and about 32% sits in the top ten. This specimen consisted of CD4+ T cells from PBMCs cultured with a peptide pool, obtained before COVID-19 vaccination. These receptor sequences come from a human donor who had a prior SARS-CoV-2 infection.

The chain has TRBV5-1 and TRBJ2-7, with 7 bases lining up with TRBD1. The length of the CDR3 is 15 residues. Germline V gene lookup returns CDR1 SGHRS and CDR2 YFSETQ. V was pared by 2 bases and J by 8 bases, with 13 bases of the junction left unmatched. CDR3 in DNA: TGCGCCAGCAGCTTAGTAGTACAGGGGAACAACAAGCAGTACTTC. Its protein product is CASSLVVQGNNKQYF.

This clone was seen once. The chain couples TRBV7-8 to TRBJ2-7, with 9 bases aligning to TRBD1. Per the germline V gene, CDR1 is SGHVS and CDR2 is FQNEAQ. With 10 bases clipped from V and 2 bases from J, the junction kept 6 bases outside the gene matches. The CDR3 is 13 amino acids. The CDR3 sequence: CATGDRATYEQYF. The CDR3 region has the DNA TGTGCCACCGGGGACAGGGCAACCTACGAGCAGTACTTC. The full variable domain, with the rest looked up from reference TRBV7-8 and TRBJ2-7, is GAGVSQSPRYKVAKRGQDVALRCDPISGHVSLFWYQQALGQGPEFLTYFQNEAQLDKSGLPSDRFFAERPEGSVSTLKIQRTQQEDSAVYLCATGDRATYEQYFGPGTRLTVT.

This clone was counted between two and nine times. In DNA form, the CDR3 reads TGTGCCAGCAGCCAAGATCTCCGCGCGGGACGGACCGGGGAGCTGTTTTTT. It is translated as CASSQDLRAGRTGELFF. The rearrangement joins TRBV14 to TRBJ2-2; tentatively, D is TRBD2 (6 bases). The CDR3 is 17 residues long. Germline V gene sequence: CDR1 SGHDN, CDR2 FVKESK. V was clipped by 0 bases and J by 5 bases, with 16 bases between them.

The chain combines TRBV7-8 with TRBJ1-1, with D uncertain. In germline, CDR1 is SGHVS, CDR2 FQNEAQ. Deletions cut 3 bases from V and 1 base from J, with 9 bases between. The CDR3 sequence is 14 residues long. The CDR3 coding sequence is TGTGCCAGCAGCTTCGGTGGTCGGAACACTGAAGCTTTCTTT. This codes for CASSFGGRNTEAFF.

This chain connects TRBV7-2 to TRBJ2-7, with TRBD1 matching 7 bases. Germline-derived CDR1 and CDR2 are SGHTA and FQGNSA. The CDR3 is made up of 15 amino acids. V dropped 6 bases and J dropped 3; count of bases not matched to a gene: 11. DNA for the CDR3: TGTGCCAGCAGTGCGGACAGGCCGAACATCTACGAGCAGTACTTC. Its translation is CASSADRPNIYEQYF.

The chain has TRBV19 and TRBJ1-2; 8 bases agree with TRBD1. CDR1 is LNHDA, CDR2 SQIVND, per germline (reference sequence). V was pared by 1 base and J by 5 bases, with 3 bases of the junction left unmatched. The CDR3 is 14 amino acids. DNA of the CDR3: TGTGCCAGTAGTATAGTAGGACAGGGTTATGGCTACACCTTC. This sequence encodes CASSIVGQGYGYTF.

The chain has TRBV6-5 and TRBJ1-5, with D unresolved. Germline V lookup: CDR1 MNHEY, CDR2 SVGAGI. V gave up 2 bases and J gave up 2 bases, with 7 bases separating them. The CDR3 extends over 14 amino acids. The CDR3 region has the DNA TGTGCCAGCAGTTACGGACCCCGCAATCAGCCCCAGCATTTT. Protein sequence: CASSYGPRNQPQHF.

The chain recombines TRBV7-8 with TRBJ2-1; 7 positions agree with TRBD2. Looked up from germline, CDR1 is SGHVS and CDR2 is FQNEAQ. This CDR3 comprises 16 residues. Trimming at V came to 7 bases and at J to 4 bases, leaving 13 bases not matched to a gene. CDR3 protein: CASKHGASGDYNEQFF. CDR3 sequence (DNA): TGTGCCAGCAAACACGGGGCTAGCGGAGATTACAATGAGCAGTTCTTC.

A word on this clone: The sample contains more than one DNA sequence encoding this CDR3. The rearrangement joins TRBV12-3 or TRBV12-4 to TRBJ2-5; D not resolved. This CDR3 has 13 residues. Trimming removed 3 bases at V and 3 bases at J, with 8 bases between. The CDR3 here is CASSFRGEETQYF. CDR3 sequence (DNA): TGTGCCAGCAGTTTTCGCGGAGAAGAGACCCAGTACTTC.